These 7 T cell receptor beta chains share one sample of origin, sequenced in a study of Ad26.COV2.S vaccination and SARS-CoV-2 variants. TCRdb keeps only in-frame clones here, not all; method: immunoSEQ multiplex PCR. The table shows some 410,000 clones, with 80% to 95% occurring only once. Described treatment: around 19 received Ad26.COV2.S at low or high dose, single or two shots; several received placebo; per-sample allocation not given. Sampling was done on day 63 after the first vaccine or placebo injection. The material was peripheral blood, obtained in a trial of Ad26.COV2.S vaccine versus placebo. These receptors all come from a person aged 18 to 65 who received the Ad26.COV2.S COVID-19 vaccine or a placebo.

The chain uses TRBV6-4 and TRBJ2-3; D possibly corresponds to TRBD1 (6 bases). V lost 2 bases and J 0 bases, leaving 9 bases between the germline ends. The germline V gene has CDR1 MRHNA and CDR2 SNTAGT. The CDR3 has 15 amino acids. The CDR3 DNA sequence: TGTGCCAGCAGTGACCCAGGGGCAAGCACAGATACGCAGTATTTT. It yields the protein CASSDPGASTDTQYF.

This chain links TRBV7-2 with TRBJ1-1, with D possibly TRBD1 on 6 matching bases. The CDR3 extends over 17 amino acids. CDR1 is SGHTA and CDR2 is FQGNSA in the germline V gene. The V end lost 3 bases, the J end lost 0 bases, and 17 bases lay between the germline ends. This CDR3 is CASSFRAEGGLNTEAFF. For the CDR3, the DNA is TGTGCCAGCAGCTTTCGAGCCGAGGGGGGACTGAACACTGAAGCTTTCTTT.

This rearrangement joins TRBV19 to TRBJ2-1; TRBD1 agrees at 8 bases. Germline lookup yields CDR1 LNHDA and CDR2 SQIVND (reference sequence). The V segment lost 3 bases and the J segment 3 bases; nucleotides outside the gene matches: 22. CDR3 length: 21 amino acids. The CDR3 reads CASSMGETGDFWTLNYNEQFF. Written as DNA, the CDR3 is TGTGCCAGTAGTATGGGCGAGACAGGGGATTTTTGGACCCTAAACTACAATGAGCAGTTCTTC.

This rearrangement joins TRBV27 to TRBJ1-5; D is ambiguous. The CDR3 has 13 residues. Germline assignment: CDR1 MNHEY and CDR2 SMNVEV (reference sequence). V was pared by 2 bases and J by 7 bases, with 9 bases between. CDR3 sequence reads: CASSLREGQPQHF. CDR3 coding DNA: TGTGCCAGCAGTTTAAGGGAAGGGCAGCCCCAGCATTTT.

The chain couples TRBV7-9 to TRBJ2-1; 10 nucleotides match TRBD2. After removal of 4 bases from V and 8 bases from J, the junction contained 8 bases not matched to a gene. CDR3 size: 15 residues. Germline V gene sequence: CDR1 SEHNR, CDR2 FQNEAQ (reference sequence). The chain's CDR3 is CASSSGLAGVDEQFF. For the CDR3, the DNA is TGTGCCAGCAGCTCTGGCCTAGCGGGGGTAGATGAGCAGTTCTTC. Variable domain in full (rest from reference TRBV7-9 and TRBJ2-1): DTGVSQNPRHKITKRGQNVTFRCDPISEHNRLYWYRQTLGQGPEFLTYFQNEAQLEKSRLLSDRFSAERPKGSFSTLEIQRTEQGDSAMYLCASSSGLAGVDEQFFGPGTRLTVL.

A single count supports this clone. In DNA, the CDR3 is TGTGCCAGCAGTTTATCTGGACAGGGAGGCACTGAAGCTTTCTTT. The encoded protein is CASSLSGQGGTEAFF. This chain uses TRBV27 with TRBJ1-1; 8 bases agree with TRBD1. The CDR3 loop spans 15 amino acids. With V trimmed by 0 bases and J by 4 bases, 4 bases remained unmatched. Germline CDR1 is MNHEY and CDR2 is SMNVEV (reference sequence).

This sequence joins TRBV18 and TRBJ1-4; D is ambiguous. The CDR3 loop spans 15 amino acids. CDR1 is KGHSH, CDR2 LQKENI, per germline. Trimming stripped 6 bases from V and 0 bases from J, with 11 bases between. The CDR3 region is CASSPNPATNEKLFF. The DNA for the CDR3 is TGTGCCAGCTCGCCTAACCCGGCAACTAATGAAAAACTGTTTTTT. The full variable domain, with the rest looked up from reference TRBV18 and TRBJ1-4, is NAGVMQNPRHLVRRRGQEARLRCSPMKGHSHVYWYRQLPEEGLKFMVYLQKENIIDESGMPKERFSAEFPKEGPSILRIQQVVRGDSAAYFCASSPNPATNEKLFFGSGTQLSVL.